These 10 T cell receptor beta chains were sequenced from one sample in a study of beta chain features in type 1 diabetes. Points from the study as a whole: Among all four CD4+ subsets, Type 1 diabetes patients had TCRB CDR3s that were moderately but significantly shorter.

Expressed TCRB transcripts were sequenced because the isolated RNA had all been reverse transcribed beforehand. Data came from immunoSEQ multiplex PCR; TCRdb stores just in-frame clones and leaves some out. The repertoire holds around 690,000 clones, with roughly 12% as singletons. The antigens for these receptors are not known. The sample consisted of naive CD4+ T cells from blood. All receptors derive from a man aged 25 to 40 with type 1 diabetes.

CDR3 sequence reads: CASTGTGGTAQHF. The DNA for the CDR3 is TGTGCCAGCACCGGGACAGGGGGCACCGCCCAGCATTTT. This chain joins TRBV2 and TRBJ1-5, with 12 bases aligning to TRBD1. This CDR3 region has 13 residues. The V gene end was trimmed by 7 bases and the J gene end by 11 bases; junction bases not matched to a gene: 6. Germline lookup yields CDR1 SNHLY and CDR2 FYNNEI.

This chain uses TRBV5-8 with TRBJ2-2; TRBD2 might be the D (6 bases). Germline CDR1 is SGHTS and CDR2 is YDEGEE. V lost 5 bases, J lost 3 bases, and 8 bases lay in between. This CDR3 contains 13 residues. Here the CDR3 DNA reads TGTGCCAGCAGTTCGGGAGACACCGGGGAGCTGTTTTTT. This codes for CASSSGDTGELFF.

The chain has TRBV14 and TRBJ2-7; 8 bases fit TRBD2. The CDR3 spans 16 residues. The V segment lost 4 bases and the J segment 1 base; nucleotides outside the gene matches: 9. Germline loops: CDR1 SGHDN, CDR2 FVKESK. This CDR3 is CASSPIHGGGSYEQYF. Here the CDR3 DNA reads TGTGCCAGCAGCCCCATCCACGGCGGGGGGTCCTACGAGCAGTACTTC.

This chain connects TRBV9 to TRBJ2-1, with 14 bases matching TRBD2. Germline V lookup: CDR1 SGDLS, CDR2 YYNGEE. The CDR3 has 17 amino acids. The junction had 5 bases not matched to a gene; V was cut back by 4 bases and J by 2 bases. The CDR3 is CASSLGLAGEPYNEQFF. The CDR3 DNA reads as TGTGCCAGCAGCTTGGGACTAGCGGGGGAACCCTACAATGAGCAGTTCTTC.

This clone was found once. In DNA, the CDR3 is TGTGCCAGCAGTGAACTTGGATACTCCTACAATGAGCAGTTCTTC. Its protein is CASSELGYSYNEQFF. This chain connects TRBV2 to TRBJ2-1; D is uncertain. The germline V gene has CDR1 SNHLY and CDR2 FYNNEI. CDR3 size: 15 residues. V lost 2 bases and J lost 0, with 8 bases in between.

This clone was seen a few times. This chain uses TRBV11-2 with TRBJ2-5; D gene uncertain. Looked up from germline, CDR1 is SGHAT and CDR2 is FQNNGV. Trimming removed 3 bases at V and 5 bases at J, with 7 bases between. CDR3 length equals 12 residues. CDR3 region: CASSFFGETQYF. In DNA form, the CDR3 reads TGTGCCAGCAGCTTCTTCGGGGAGACCCAGTACTTC.

This clone has a handful of counts. This chain uses TRBV7-6 with TRBJ2-7, with D tentatively TRBD2 (6 bases). Germline CDR1 and CDR2: SGHVS and FNYEAQ. With 4 bases removed from V and 2 bases from J, the gap between germline ends came to 12 bases. CDR3 length equals 14 residues. The CDR3 DNA reads as TGTGCCAGCAGCTCCCAGCGGGTTCCCTACGAGCAGTACTTC. Translated, it gives CASSSQRVPYEQYF.

The V call is TRBV5-1, the J call TRBJ1-4; weak D call: TRBD1 (5 bases). CDR1 and CDR2 (germline): SGHRS, YFSETQ. The length of the CDR3 is 15 residues. Trimming removed 3 bases from V and 0 bases from J, with 9 bases in between. The CDR3 loop reads CASSSSGATNEKLFF. DNA for the CDR3: TGCGCCAGCAGCTCGTCGGGGGCAACTAATGAAAAACTGTTTTTT.

Note on this clone: The same CDR3 also results from other DNA sequences found in this sample. CDR3 bases: TGTGCCAGCAGCGTGACTAGCGGGAGCACAGATACGCAGTATTTT. It is translated as CASSVTSGSTDTQYF. This chain joins TRBV9 and TRBJ2-3, with 10 bases lining up with TRBD2. V lost 2 bases, J lost 0 bases, and 0 bases stayed unmatched. This CDR3 contains 15 residues. Germline CDR1 reads SGDLS; CDR2 reads YYNGEE.

The chain has TRBV5-1 and TRBJ2-3, with 9 bases aligning to TRBD1. CDR1 and CDR2 (germline): SGHRS, YFSETQ. This CDR3 is built from 16 residues. V lost 0 bases to trimming and J lost 4 bases; unmatched junction nucleotides: 6. The CDR3 here is CASSLEGTGSADTQYF. The CDR3 DNA is TGCGCCAGCAGCTTGGAAGGGACAGGGTCTGCAGATACGCAGTATTTT.